The clone carrying this T cell receptor (beta chain) appeared once. Its target is unknown. The CDR3 sequence is 15 residues long. CDR1 and CDR2 from the germline V gene are SGHRS and YFSETQ. The V end lost 4 bases, the J end lost 0 bases, and 12 bases lay between the germline ends. The protocol was immunoSEQ multiplex PCR, while the TCRdb copy is restricted to in-frame clones and leaves out a portion. This sample has fewer than 30,000 clones, with almost 85% found just once. Samples spanned pretreatment and treatment, with 1 to 8 time points per patient. This record comes from a study of PD-L1 blockade in urothelial cancer. Study overall: Each patient had 0 to 3 earlier chemotherapy regimens. Median T cell yield per blood sample was more than 120,000 cells.

General study points: At 3 weeks on treatment, tumor-associated clones expanded more with durable benefit.

The source material was PBMCs, sampled around atezolizumab (anti-PD-L1) treatment. This clonotype was obtained from a man aged 65 to 85 with urothelial cancer. The V gene is TRBV5-1, the J gene TRBJ2-3, with a possible D match to TRBD1 (6 bases). CDR3 amino acids: CASSLGGISTDTQYF. CDR3 coding DNA: TGCGCCAGCAGCCTAGGGGGAATAAGCACAGATACGCAGTATTTT.